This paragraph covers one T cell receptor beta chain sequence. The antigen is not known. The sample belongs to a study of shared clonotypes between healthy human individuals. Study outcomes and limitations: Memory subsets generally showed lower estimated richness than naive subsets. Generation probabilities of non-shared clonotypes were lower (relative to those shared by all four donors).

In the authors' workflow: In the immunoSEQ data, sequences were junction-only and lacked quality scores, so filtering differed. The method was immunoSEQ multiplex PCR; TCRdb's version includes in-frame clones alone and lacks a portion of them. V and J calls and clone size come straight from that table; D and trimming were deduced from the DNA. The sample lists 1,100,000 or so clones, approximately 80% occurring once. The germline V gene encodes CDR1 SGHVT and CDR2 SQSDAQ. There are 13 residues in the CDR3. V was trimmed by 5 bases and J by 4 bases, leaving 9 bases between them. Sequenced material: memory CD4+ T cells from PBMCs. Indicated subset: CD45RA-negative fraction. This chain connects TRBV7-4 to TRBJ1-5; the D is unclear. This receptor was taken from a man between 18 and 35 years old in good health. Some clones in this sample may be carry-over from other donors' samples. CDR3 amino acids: CASSLRGNQPQHF. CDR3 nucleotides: TGTGCCAGCAGCCTAAGAGGGAATCAGCCCCAGCATTTT.